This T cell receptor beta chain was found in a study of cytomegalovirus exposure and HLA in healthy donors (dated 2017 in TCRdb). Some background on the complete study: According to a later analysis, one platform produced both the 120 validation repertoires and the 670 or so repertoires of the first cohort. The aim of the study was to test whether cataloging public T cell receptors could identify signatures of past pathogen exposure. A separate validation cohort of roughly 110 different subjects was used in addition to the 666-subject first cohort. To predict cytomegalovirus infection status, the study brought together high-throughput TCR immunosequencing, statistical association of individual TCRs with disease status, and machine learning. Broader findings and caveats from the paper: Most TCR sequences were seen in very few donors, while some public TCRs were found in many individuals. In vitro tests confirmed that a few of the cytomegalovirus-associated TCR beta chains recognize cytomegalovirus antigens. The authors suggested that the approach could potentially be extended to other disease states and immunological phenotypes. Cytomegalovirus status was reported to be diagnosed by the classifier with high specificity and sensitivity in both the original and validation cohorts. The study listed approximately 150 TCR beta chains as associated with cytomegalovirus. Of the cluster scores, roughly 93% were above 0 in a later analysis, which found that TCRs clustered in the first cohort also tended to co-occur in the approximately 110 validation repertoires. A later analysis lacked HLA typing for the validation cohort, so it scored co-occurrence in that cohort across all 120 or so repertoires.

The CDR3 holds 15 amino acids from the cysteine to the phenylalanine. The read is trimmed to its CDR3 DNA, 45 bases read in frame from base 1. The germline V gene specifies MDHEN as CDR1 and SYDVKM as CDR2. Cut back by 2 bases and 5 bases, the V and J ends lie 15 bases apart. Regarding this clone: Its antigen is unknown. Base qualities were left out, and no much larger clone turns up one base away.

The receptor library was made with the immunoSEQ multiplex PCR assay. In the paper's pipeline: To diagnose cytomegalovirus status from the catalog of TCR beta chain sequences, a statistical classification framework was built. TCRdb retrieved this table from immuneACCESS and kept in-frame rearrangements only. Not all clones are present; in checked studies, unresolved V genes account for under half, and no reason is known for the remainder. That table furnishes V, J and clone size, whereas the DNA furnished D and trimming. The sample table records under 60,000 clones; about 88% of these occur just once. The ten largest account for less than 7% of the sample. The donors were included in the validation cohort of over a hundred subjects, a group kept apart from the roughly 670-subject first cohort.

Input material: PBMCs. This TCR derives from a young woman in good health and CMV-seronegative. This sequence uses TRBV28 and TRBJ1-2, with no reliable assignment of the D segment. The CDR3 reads CASSLTPAGLYGYTF. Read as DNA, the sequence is TGTGCCAGCAGTTTAACCCCGGCAGGACTATATGGCTACACCTTC.